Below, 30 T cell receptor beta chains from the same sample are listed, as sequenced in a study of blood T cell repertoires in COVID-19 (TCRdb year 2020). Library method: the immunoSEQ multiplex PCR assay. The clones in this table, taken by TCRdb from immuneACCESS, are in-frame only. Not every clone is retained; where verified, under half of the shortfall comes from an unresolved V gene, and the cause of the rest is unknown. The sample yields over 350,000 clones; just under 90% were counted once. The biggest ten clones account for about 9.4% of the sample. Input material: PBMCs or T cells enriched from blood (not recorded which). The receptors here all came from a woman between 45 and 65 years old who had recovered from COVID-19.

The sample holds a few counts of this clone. CDR3 loop: CAWSVPQGTSPLHF. The CDR3 bases are TGTGCCTGGAGTGTACCCCAGGGAACCTCACCCCTCCACTTT. The chain carries TRBV30 and TRBJ1-6; TRBD1 might be the D (5 bases). The CDR3 length is 14 residues. CDR1 is GTSNPN, CDR2 SVGIG, per germline (reference sequence). V dropped 0 bases and J dropped 10 bases, with 13 bases sitting between them.

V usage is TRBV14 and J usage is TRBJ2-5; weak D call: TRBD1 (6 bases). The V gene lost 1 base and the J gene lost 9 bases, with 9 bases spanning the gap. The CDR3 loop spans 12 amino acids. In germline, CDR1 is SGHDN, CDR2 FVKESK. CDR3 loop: CASSQARGSQYF. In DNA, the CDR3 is TGTGCCAGCAGCCAAGCCAGGGGATCCCAGTACTTC.

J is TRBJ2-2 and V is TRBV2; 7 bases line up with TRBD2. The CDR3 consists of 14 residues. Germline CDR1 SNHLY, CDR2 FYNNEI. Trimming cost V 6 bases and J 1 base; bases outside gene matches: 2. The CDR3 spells CASRGLRNTGELFF. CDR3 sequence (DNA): TGTGCCAGCAGGGGACTAAGGAACACCGGGGAGCTGTTTTTT.

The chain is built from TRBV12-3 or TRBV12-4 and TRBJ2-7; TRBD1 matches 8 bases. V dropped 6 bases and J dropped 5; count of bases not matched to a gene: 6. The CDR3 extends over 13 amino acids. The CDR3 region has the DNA TGTGCCAGCAGACCTACAGGGGGGAACGAGCAGTACTTC. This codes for CASRPTGGNEQYF.

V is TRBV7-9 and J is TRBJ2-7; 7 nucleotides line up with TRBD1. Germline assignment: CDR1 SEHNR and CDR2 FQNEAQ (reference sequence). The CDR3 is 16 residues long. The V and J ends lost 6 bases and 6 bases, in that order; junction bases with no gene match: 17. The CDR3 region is CASRPNRGSATGEQYF. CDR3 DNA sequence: TGTGCCAGCAGACCGAACAGGGGCTCGGCAACAGGCGAGCAGTACTTC.

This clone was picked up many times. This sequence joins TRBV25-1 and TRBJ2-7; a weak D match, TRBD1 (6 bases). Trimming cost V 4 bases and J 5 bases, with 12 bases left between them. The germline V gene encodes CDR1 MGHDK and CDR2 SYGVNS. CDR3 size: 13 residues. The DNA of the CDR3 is TGTGCCAGCAGTGTCCTGACAGGTAACGAGCAGTACTTC. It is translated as CASSVLTGNEQYF.

CDR3 in DNA: TGTGCCAGCAGCGGGGTTGCGGGGAACACTGAAGCTTTCTTT. Translation gives CASSGVAGNTEAFF. This chain links TRBV6-2 or TRBV6-3 with TRBJ1-1; D is uncertain. This CDR3 comprises 14 residues. Germline V gene data show CDR1 as MNHEY and CDR2 as SVGEGT. V lost 6 bases, J lost 1 base, and 12 bases lay in between.

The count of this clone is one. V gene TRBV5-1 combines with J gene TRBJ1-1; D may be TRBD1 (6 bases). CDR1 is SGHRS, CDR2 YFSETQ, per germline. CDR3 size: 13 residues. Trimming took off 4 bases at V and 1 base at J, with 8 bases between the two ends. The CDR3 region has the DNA TGCGCCAGCAGCAAGGACAGGAACACTGAAGCTTTCTTT. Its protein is CASSKDRNTEAFF.

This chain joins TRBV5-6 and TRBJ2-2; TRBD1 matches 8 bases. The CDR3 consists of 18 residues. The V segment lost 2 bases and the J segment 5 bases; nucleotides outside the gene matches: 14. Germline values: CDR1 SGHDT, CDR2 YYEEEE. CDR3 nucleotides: TGTGCCAGCAGCTTCCCGGACAGGGCAGGAAGGGGTACCGGGGAGCTGTTTTTT. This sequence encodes CASSFPDRAGRGTGELFF.

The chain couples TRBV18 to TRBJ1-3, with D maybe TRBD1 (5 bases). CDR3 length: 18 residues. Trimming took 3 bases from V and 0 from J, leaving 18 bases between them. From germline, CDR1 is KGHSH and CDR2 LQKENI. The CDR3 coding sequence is TGTGCCAGCTCACCCGAGAGGCTGGGGCTGTACTCTGGAAACACCATATATTTT. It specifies CASSPERLGLYSGNTIYF.

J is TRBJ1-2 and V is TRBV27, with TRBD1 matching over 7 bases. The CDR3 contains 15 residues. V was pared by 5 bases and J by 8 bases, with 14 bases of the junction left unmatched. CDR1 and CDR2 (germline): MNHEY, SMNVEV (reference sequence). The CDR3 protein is CASSNNADRVWGYTF. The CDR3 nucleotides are TGTGCCAGCAGTAACAACGCCGACAGGGTCTGGGGCTACACCTTC.

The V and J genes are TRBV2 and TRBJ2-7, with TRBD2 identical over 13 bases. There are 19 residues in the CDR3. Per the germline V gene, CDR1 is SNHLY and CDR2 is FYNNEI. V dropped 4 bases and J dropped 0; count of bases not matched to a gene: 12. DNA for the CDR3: TGTGCCAGCAGTGCAGAGGGGGGACTAGCGGGAATCCACTCCTACGAGCAGTACTTC. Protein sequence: CASSAEGGLAGIHSYEQYF.

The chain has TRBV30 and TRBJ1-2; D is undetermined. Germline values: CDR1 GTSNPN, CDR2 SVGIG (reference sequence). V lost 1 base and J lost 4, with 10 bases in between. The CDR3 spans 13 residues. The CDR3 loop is CAWSGGSTYGYTF. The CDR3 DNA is TGTGCCTGGAGTGGCGGAAGTACCTATGGCTACACCTTC.

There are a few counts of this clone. CDR3 in DNA: TGTGCCAGTAGTATAGTTTCGGGGGGGAACACCGGGGAGCTGTTTTTT. This encodes CASSIVSGGNTGELFF. The chain employs TRBV19 and TRBJ2-2, with 7 bases aligning to TRBD2. Per germline, CDR1 LNHDA and CDR2 SQIVND (reference sequence). J was trimmed by 1 base and V by 1 base; bases with no gene match: 3. CDR3 length: 16 amino acids.

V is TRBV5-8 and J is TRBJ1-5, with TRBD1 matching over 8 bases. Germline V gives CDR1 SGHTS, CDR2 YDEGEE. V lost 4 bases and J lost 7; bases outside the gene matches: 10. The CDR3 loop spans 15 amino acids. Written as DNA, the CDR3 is TGTGCCAGCAGCAAAGCATGGACAGGGTCCCAGCCCCAGCATTTT. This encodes CASSKAWTGSQPQHF. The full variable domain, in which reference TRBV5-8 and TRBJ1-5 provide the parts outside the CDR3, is EAGVTQSPTHLIKTRGQQATLRCSPISGHTSVYWYQQALGLGLQFLLWYDEGEERNRGNFPPRFSGRQFPNYSSELNVNALELEDSALYLCASSKAWTGSQPQHFGDGTRLSIL.

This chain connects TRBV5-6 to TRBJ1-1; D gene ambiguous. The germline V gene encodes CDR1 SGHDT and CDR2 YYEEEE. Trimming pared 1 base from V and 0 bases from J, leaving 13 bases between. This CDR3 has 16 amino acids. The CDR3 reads CASSLWAGKMNTEAFF. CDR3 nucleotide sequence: TGTGCCAGCAGCTTGTGGGCAGGTAAAATGAACACTGAAGCTTTCTTT.

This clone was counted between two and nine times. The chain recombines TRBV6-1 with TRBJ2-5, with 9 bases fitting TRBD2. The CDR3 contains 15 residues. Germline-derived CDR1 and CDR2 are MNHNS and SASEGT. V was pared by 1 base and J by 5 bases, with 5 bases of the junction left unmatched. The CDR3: CASSEEAGGPETQYF. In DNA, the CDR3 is TGTGCCAGCAGTGAAGAGGCGGGGGGGCCGGAGACCCAGTACTTC.

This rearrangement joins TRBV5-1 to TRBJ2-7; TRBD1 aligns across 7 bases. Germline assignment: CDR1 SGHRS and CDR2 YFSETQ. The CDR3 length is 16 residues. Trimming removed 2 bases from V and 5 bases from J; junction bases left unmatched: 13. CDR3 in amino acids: CASSFGGRQGKNEQYF. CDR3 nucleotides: TGCGCCAGCAGCTTTGGAGGAAGACAGGGAAAGAACGAGCAGTACTTC.

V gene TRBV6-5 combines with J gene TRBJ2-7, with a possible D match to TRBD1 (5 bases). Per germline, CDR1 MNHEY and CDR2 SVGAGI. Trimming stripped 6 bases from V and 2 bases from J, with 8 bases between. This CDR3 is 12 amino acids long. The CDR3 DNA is TGTGCCAGCAGAACGACAGCCTACGAGCAGTACTTC. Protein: CASRTTAYEQYF.

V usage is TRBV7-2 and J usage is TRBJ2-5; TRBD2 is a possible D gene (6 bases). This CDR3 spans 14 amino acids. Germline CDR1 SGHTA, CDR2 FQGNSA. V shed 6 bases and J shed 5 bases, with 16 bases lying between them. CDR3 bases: TGTGCCAGCAGTCGGACTGGAGGGGCGGAGACCCAGTACTTC. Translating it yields CASSRTGGAETQYF.

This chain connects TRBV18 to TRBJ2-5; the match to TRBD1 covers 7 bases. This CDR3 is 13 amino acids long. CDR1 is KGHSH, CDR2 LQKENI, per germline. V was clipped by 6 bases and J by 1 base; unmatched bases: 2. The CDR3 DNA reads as TGTGCCAGCTCCGGGACAGCCCAAGAGACCCAGTACTTC. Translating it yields CASSGTAQETQYF.

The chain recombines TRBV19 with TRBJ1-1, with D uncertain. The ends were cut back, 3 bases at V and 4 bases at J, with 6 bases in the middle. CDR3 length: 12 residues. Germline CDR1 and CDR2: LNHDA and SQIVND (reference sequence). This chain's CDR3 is CASSIIGTEAFF. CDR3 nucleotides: TGTGCCAGTAGTATCATCGGCACTGAAGCTTTCTTT.

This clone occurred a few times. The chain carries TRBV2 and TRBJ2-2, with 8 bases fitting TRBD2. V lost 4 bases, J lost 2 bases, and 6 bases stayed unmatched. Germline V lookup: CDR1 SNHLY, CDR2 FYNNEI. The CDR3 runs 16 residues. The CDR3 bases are TGTGCCAGCAGTGGGCCGGGAGGGTTAAACACCGGGGAGCTGTTTTTT. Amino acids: CASSGPGGLNTGELFF.

This chain's CDR3 is CASSLAGRGGIETQYF. CDR3 nucleotide sequence: TGTGCCAGCAGCTTAGCGGGGCGGGGGGGCATCGAGACCCAGTACTTC. The rearrangement links TRBV7-2 to TRBJ2-5; 9 bases are shared with TRBD2. CDR3 length: 16 amino acids. Looked up from germline, CDR1 is SGHTA and CDR2 is FQGNSA. V shed 0 bases and J 5 bases; nucleotides not matched to a gene: 7.

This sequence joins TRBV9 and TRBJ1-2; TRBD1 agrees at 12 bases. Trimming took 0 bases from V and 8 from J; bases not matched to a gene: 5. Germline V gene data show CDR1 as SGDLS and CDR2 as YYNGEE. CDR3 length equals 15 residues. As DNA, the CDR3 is TGTGCCAGCAGCGTAGAGGGACAGGGGGCGGCAGGCTACACCTTC. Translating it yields CASSVEGQGAAGYTF.

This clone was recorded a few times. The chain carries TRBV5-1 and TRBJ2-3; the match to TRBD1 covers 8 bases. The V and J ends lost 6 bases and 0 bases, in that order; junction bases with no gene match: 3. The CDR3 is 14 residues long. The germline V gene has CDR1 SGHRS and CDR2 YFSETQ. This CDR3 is CASTRQGSTDTQYF. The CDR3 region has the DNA TGCGCCAGCACCCGACAGGGGAGCACAGATACGCAGTATTTT.

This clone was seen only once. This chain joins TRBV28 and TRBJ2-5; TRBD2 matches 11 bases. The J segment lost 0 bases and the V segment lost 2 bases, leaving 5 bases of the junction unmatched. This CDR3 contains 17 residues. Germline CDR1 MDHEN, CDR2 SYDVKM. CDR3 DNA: TGTGCCAGCAGTTTAACACTAGCGGGGGCCAACCAAGAGACCCAGTACTTC. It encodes CASSLTLAGANQETQYF.

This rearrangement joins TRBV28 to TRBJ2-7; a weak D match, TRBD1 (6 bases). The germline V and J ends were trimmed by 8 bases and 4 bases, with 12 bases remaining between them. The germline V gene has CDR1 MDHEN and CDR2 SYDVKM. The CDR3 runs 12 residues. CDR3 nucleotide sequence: TGTGCCAGCGGGACACCCGGATACGAGCAGTACTTC. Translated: CASGTPGYEQYF.

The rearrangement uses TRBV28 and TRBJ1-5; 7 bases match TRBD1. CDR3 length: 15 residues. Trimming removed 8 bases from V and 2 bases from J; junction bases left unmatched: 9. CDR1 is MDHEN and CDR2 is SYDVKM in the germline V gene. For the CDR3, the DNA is TGTGCCAGCCATAATGGAGGGGGCGGCAATCAGCCCCAGCATTTT. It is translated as CASHNGGGGNQPQHF.

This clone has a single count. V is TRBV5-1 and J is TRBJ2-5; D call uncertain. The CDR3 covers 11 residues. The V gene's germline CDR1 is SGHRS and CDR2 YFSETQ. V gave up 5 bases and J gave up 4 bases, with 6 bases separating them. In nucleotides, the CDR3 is TGCGCCAGCAGAGAGGCAGAGACCCAGTACTTC. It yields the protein CASREAETQYF.